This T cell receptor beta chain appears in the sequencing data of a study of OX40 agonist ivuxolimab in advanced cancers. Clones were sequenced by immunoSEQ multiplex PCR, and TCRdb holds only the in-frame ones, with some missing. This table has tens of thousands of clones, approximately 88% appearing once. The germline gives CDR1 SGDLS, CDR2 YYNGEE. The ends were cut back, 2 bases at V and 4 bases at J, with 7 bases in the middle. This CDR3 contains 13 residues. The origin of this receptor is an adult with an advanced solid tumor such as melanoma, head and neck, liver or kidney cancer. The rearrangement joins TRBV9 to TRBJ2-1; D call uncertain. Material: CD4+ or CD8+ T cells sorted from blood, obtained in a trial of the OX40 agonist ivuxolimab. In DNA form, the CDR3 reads TGTGCCAGCAGCGTTTCTGGGTACAATGAGCAGTTCTTC. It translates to CASSVSGYNEQFF. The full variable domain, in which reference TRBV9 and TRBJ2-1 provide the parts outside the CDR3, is DSGVTQTPKHLITATGQRVTLRCSPRSGDLSVYWYQQSLDQGLQFLIQYYNGEERAKGNILERFSAQQFPDLHSELNLSSLELGDSALYFCASSVSGYNEQFFGPGTRLTVL.